This T cell receptor (beta chain) was identified during a study of T cells in Graves' hyperthyroidism and ophthalmopathy. This clonotype was detected ten times or more. Its antigen is currently unknown. The CDR3 sequence is 15 residues long. Trimming took off 6 bases at V and 2 bases at J, with 18 bases between the two ends. Germline assignment: CDR1 DFQATT and CDR2 SNEGSKA (reference sequence). Whole-study results and caveats: Most thyroid clonotypes with frequency above 0.001 were detected in blood. Ophthalmopathy stood apart from stable hyperthyroidism in a 13 V-J model.

Amplified regions were TCR beta CDR3 sequences from RNA transcripts. The study used the HTBI primer set for a first-round RT-PCR of the TCR CDR3. TCRdb reprocessed the multiplex PCR reads via MiXCR and lists one record per CDR3 protein. The table lists 150,000 or so distinct CDR3 sequences, 22% of them singletons. Hyperthyroidism had been newly diagnosed in patients aged 18 to 65, and its duration was under 2 months. This clonotype was sampled from a woman aged 45-59 years with Graves' hyperthyroidism that later progressed to Graves' ophthalmopathy. Sequencing was performed on blood. This chain uses TRBV20-1 with TRBJ2-3; no clear D gene. CDR3 coding DNA: TGCAGTGCCCCCTCTCCCCTGGCGAACACAGATACGCAGTATTTT. Encoded protein: CSAPSPLANTDTQYF.